The rows below give T cell receptor beta chains drawn from one sample of a study of blood T cell repertoires in COVID-19. Some clones are missing from TCRdb's copy, which holds only in-frame ones; the method was immunoSEQ multiplex PCR. The sample contains 150,000 or so clones, roughly 91% of which appear only once. Sequencing was performed on peripheral blood. The receptors here all came from a woman in her forties or fifties with acute or convalescent COVID-19. Each CDR3 is given with its conserved first and last residue. A D gene is named only where the DNA matches it firmly. Not all rows give a size; the values are once, few, many and, for expanded clones, a class.

d_gene: TRBD1; j_gene: TRBJ2-1; abundance: .; v_gene: TRBV7-8; CDR3aa: CASSLGQGPYNEQFF; CDR3nt: TGTGCCAGCAGTTTAGGACAGGGACCCTACAATGAGCAGTTCTTC
d_gene: TRBD1; j_gene: TRBJ1-2; abundance: .; v_gene: TRBV11-2; CDR3aa: CASSPGTVLGYTF; CDR3nt: TGTGCCAGCAGCCCAGGGACAGTTTTAGGCTACACCTTC
d_gene: .; j_gene: TRBJ1-1; abundance: .; v_gene: TRBV7-8; CDR3aa: CASSPRPRPNTEAFF; CDR3nt: TGTGCCAGCAGCCCGAGGCCCAGACCCAACACTGAAGCTTTCTTT
d_gene: .; j_gene: TRBJ2-1; abundance: once; v_gene: TRBV25-1; CDR3aa: CASSFAEYNEQFF; CDR3nt: TGTGCCAGCAGTTTTGCGGAGTACAATGAGCAGTTCTTC
d_gene: .; j_gene: TRBJ1-1; abundance: .; v_gene: TRBV6-1; CDR3aa: CASSEFAGNTEAFF; CDR3nt: TGTGCCAGCAGTGAATTCGCAGGGAACACTGAAGCTTTCTTT
d_gene: TRBD1; j_gene: TRBJ2-7; abundance: .; v_gene: TRBV9; CDR3aa: CASSPRSDRDYEQYF; CDR3nt: TGTGCCAGCAGCCCACGTTCGGACAGGGACTACGAGCAGTACTTC
d_gene: .; j_gene: TRBJ2-7; abundance: few; v_gene: TRBV10-3; CDR3aa: CAISDKQGSWQYF; CDR3nt: TGTGCCATCAGTGACAAACAGGGCAGCTGGCAGTACTTC
d_gene: .; j_gene: TRBJ2-7; abundance: .; v_gene: TRBV19; CDR3aa: CATGAQGEHEQYF; CDR3nt: TGTGCCACTGGAGCACAGGGTGAACACGAGCAGTACTTC
d_gene: TRBD1; j_gene: TRBJ1-2; abundance: .; v_gene: TRBV4-3; CDR3aa: CASSPDRGRANYGYTF; CDR3nt: TGCGCCAGCAGCCCGGACAGGGGCCGAGCTAACTATGGCTACACCTTC
d_gene: TRBD1; j_gene: TRBJ2-7; abundance: .; v_gene: TRBV7-2; CDR3aa: CASSLFRDSSYEQYF; CDR3nt: TGTGCCAGCAGCTTATTTCGGGACAGCTCCTACGAGCAGTACTTC
d_gene: .; j_gene: TRBJ2-7; abundance: .; v_gene: TRBV7-9; CDR3aa: CASSSTDTLSRDEQYF; CDR3nt: TGTGCCAGCAGCTCCACGGACACCCTTAGCAGAGACGAGCAGTACTTC
d_gene: .; j_gene: TRBJ2-5; abundance: .; v_gene: TRBV18; CDR3aa: CASSRDIQETQYF; CDR3nt: TGTGCCAGCTCACGGGACATCCAAGAGACCCAGTACTTC
d_gene: TRBD1; j_gene: TRBJ2-7; abundance: .; v_gene: TRBV10-3; CDR3aa: CAISDYDRGSYEQYF; CDR3nt: TGTGCCATCAGTGACTACGACAGGGGATCGTACGAGCAGTACTTC
d_gene: .; j_gene: TRBJ1-4; abundance: .; v_gene: TRBV25-1; CDR3aa: CASSLLGTTNEKLFF; CDR3nt: TGTGCCAGCAGCTTATTGGGCACAACTAATGAAAAACTGTTTTTT
d_gene: .; j_gene: TRBJ1-4; abundance: .; v_gene: TRBV9; CDR3aa: CASSLEGATNEKLFF; CDR3nt: TGTGCCAGCAGCCTGGAGGGCGCAACTAATGAAAAACTGTTTTTT
d_gene: TRBD1; j_gene: TRBJ1-2; abundance: .; v_gene: TRBV7-2; CDR3aa: CASSLDRRTGIPGYTF; CDR3nt: TGTGCCAGCAGCTTAGATCGTAGGACAGGGATCCCTGGCTACACCTTC
d_gene: TRBD1; j_gene: TRBJ2-6; abundance: once; v_gene: TRBV19; CDR3aa: CASSTDRGARVSSGANVLTF; CDR3nt: TGTGCCAGTAGTACGGACAGGGGGGCAAGGGTTAGTTCTGGGGCCAACGTCCTGACTTTC
d_gene: .; j_gene: TRBJ2-3; abundance: .; v_gene: TRBV12-5; CDR3aa: CASGFSKLRGQYF; CDR3nt: TGTGCTAGTGGTTTCAGTAAACTACGAGGGCAGTATTTT
d_gene: .; j_gene: TRBJ2-1; abundance: .; v_gene: TRBV7-9; CDR3aa: CASSPRGPLYNEQFF; CDR3nt: TGTGCCAGCAGCCCGCGGGGTCCCCTCTACAATGAGCAGTTCTTC
d_gene: TRBD1; j_gene: TRBJ1-5; abundance: .; v_gene: TRBV10-3; CDR3aa: CAISELGQGAQQPQHF; CDR3nt: TGTGCCATCAGTGAGTTAGGACAGGGGGCTCAACAGCCCCAGCATTTT
d_gene: TRBD2; j_gene: TRBJ2-1; abundance: .; v_gene: TRBV10-3; CDR3aa: CAIRTSGSPGNEQFF; CDR3nt: TGTGCCATCAGGACTAGCGGGTCCCCTGGGAATGAGCAGTTCTTC
d_gene: .; j_gene: TRBJ1-1; abundance: once; v_gene: TRBV5-6; CDR3aa: CASSLVKNTEAFF; CDR3nt: TGTGCCAGCAGCTTGGTTAAAAACACTGAAGCTTTCTTT